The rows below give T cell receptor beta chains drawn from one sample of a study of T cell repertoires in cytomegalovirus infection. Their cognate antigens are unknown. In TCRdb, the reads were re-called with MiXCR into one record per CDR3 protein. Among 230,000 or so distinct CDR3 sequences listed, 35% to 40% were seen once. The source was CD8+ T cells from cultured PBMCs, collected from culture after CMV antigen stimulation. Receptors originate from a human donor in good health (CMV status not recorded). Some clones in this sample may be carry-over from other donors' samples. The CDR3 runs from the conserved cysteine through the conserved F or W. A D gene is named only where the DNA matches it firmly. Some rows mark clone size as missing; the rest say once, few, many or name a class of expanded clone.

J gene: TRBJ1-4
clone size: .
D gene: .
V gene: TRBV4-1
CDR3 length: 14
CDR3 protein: CASSQEGNFEKLFF
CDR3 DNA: TGCGCCAGCAGCCAAGAAGGGAACTTCGAAAAACTGTTTTTT

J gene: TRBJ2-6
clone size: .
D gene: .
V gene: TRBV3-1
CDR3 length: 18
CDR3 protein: CASSLTSGGAEGANVLTF
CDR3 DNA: TGTGCCAGCAGCCTTACTTCAGGAGGCGCGGAAGGGGCCAACGTCCTGACTTTC

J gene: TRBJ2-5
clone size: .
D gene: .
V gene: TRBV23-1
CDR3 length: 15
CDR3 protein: CASSQSKAFQETQYF
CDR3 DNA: TGCGCCAGCAGTCAATCAAAGGCGTTCCAAGAGACCCAGTACTTC

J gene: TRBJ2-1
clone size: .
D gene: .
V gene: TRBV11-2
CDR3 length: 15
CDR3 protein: CASSLPSASYNEQFF
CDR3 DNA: TGTGCCAGCAGCTTACCTAGCGCCTCCTACAATGAGCAGTTCTTC

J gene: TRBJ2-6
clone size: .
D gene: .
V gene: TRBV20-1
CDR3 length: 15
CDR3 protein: CSAFPTESGANVLTF
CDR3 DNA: TGCAGTGCTTTCCCTACGGAGTCTGGGGCCAACGTCCTGACTTTC

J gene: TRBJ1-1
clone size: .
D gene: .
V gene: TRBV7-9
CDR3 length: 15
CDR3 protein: CASSLIVGMNTEAFF
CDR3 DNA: TGTGCCAGCAGCTTAATTGTGGGGATGAACACTGAAGCTTTCTTT

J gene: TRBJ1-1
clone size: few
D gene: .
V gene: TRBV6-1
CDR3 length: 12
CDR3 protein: CASPKGNTEAFF
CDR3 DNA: TGTGCCAGCCCGAAGGGGAACACTGAAGCTTTCTTT

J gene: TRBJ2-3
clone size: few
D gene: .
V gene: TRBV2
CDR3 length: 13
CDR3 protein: CASRASRPGTQYF
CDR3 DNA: TGTGCCAGCAGGGCTAGCCGACCAGGTACGCAGTATTTT

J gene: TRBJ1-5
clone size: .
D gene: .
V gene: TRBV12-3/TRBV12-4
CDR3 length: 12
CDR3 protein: CASSGGDQPQHF
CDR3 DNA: TGTGCCAGCAGCGGAGGGGATCAGCCCCAGCATTTT

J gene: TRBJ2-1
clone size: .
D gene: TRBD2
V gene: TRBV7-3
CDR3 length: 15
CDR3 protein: CASSLTSGRVNEQFF
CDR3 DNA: TGTGCCAGCAGCCTCACTAGCGGGAGAGTGAATGAGCAGTTCTTC

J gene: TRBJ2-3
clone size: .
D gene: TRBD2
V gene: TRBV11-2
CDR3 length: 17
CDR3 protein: CASSPRGSGRYPDTQYF
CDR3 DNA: TGTGCCAGCAGCCCTCGGGGGAGCGGGAGATACCCAGATACGCAGTATTTT

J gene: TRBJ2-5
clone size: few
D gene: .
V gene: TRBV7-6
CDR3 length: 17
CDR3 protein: CASSLRDGLGVLETQYF
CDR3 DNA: TGTGCCAGCAGCTTAAGGGATGGGTTGGGGGTCTTAGAGACCCAGTACTTC

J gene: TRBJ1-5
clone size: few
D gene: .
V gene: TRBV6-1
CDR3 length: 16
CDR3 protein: CASSEWGREDNQPQHF
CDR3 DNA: TGTGCCAGCAGTGAGTGGGGCAGGGAAGACAATCAGCCCCAGCATTTT

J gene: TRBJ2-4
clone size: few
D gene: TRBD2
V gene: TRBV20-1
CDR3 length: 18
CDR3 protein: CSARDLVAGGLAKNIQYF
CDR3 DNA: TGCAGTGCTAGAGATTTAGTAGCGGGAGGCCTAGCCAAAAACATTCAGTACTTC

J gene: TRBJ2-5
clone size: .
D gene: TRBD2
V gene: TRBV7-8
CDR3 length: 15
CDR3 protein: CASSLTSGGKETQYF
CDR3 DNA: TGTGCCAGCAGCTTGACTAGCGGGGGCAAAGAGACCCAGTACTTC

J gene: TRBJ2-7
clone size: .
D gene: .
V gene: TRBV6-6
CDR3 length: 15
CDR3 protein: CASMQFKGNSYEQYF
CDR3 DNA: TGTGCCAGCATGCAGTTTAAAGGAAACTCCTACGAGCAGTACTTC

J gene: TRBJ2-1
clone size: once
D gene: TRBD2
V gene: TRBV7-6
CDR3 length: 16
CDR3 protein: CASSLGSSGGGNEKFF
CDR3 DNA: TGTGCAAGCAGCTTAGGTTCTAGCGGGGGTGGCAATGAGAAGTTCTTC